This T cell receptor beta chain was sequenced for a study of T cells in Graves' hyperthyroidism and ophthalmopathy. This clonotype was detected ten times or more. What it recognizes is unknown. CDR3 length: 15 residues. CDR1 MNHEY and CDR2 SVGEGT come from the germline V gene. The V and J ends lost 0 bases and 4 bases, in that order; junction bases with no gene match: 4. Study-level results: Peripheral blood also featured most of the thyroid clonotypes expanded above 0.001.

Researchers took RNA transcripts and amplified the TCR beta CDR3 regions from them. RT-PCR in the first round (using the HTBI primer set) targeted the TCR CDR3. TCRdb analysed the multiplex PCR reads with MiXCR anew, one entry per CDR3 protein. The profile covers over 400,000 distinct CDR3 sequences, with about 20% appearing a single time and around 54% taken by the ten largest. It was uncontrolled infection, other autoimmune disease, pregnancy or lactation that excluded patients. This chain connects TRBV6-2 or TRBV6-3 to TRBJ2-5; the match to TRBD2 covers 8 bases. The TCR was taken from a woman aged 70 to 79 with Graves' ophthalmopathy. The material sequenced was blood. CDR3 loop: CASSYSGLAAETQYF. The CDR3 DNA follows: TGTGCCAGCAGTTACTCAGGACTAGCCGCAGAGACCCAGTACTTC.